This TCR beta chain emerged from a study of T cells expressing NK-cell markers. Across the study: It was sorted CD3+CD56-NKG2C+, CD3+CD56+NKG2C- and CD3+CD56+NKG2C+ T cells that provided the TCR beta repertoires.

This CDR3 comprises 13 residues. The germline CDR1 and CDR2 sequences are DFQATT and SNEGSKA (reference sequence). No DNA is given; TCRdb re-called the 5' RACE reads and lists each CDR3 protein once. The repertoire table contains some 190,000 distinct CDR3 sequences. Sequencing was carried out using blood T cells: a sorted CD56 or NKG2C T cell subset, CD4+ or CD8+ T cells, or bulk PBMC T cells (not recorded which). This TCR was sampled from a man aged 18-75 years in good health. V is TRBV20-1 and J is TRBJ1-4. Here the CDR3 reads CSAHLGWNEKLFF.